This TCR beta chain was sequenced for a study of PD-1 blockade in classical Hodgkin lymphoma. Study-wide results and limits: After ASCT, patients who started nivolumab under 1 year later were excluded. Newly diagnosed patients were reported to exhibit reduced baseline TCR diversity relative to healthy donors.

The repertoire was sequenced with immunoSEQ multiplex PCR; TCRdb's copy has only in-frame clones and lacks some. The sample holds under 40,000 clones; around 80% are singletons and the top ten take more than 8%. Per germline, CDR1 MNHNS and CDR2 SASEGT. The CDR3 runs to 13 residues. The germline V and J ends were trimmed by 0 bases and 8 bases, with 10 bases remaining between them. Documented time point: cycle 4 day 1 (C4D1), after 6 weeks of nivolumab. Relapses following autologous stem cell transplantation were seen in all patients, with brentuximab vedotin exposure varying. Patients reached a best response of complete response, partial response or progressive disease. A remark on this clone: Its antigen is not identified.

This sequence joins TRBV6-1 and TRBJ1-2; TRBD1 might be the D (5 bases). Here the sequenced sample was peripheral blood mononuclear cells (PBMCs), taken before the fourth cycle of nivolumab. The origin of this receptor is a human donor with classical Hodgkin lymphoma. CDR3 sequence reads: CASSEARGGGYTF. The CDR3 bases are TGTGCCAGCAGTGAAGCAAGGGGAGGAGGCTACACCTTC.